This entry features one T cell receptor beta chain sequence. Its binding antigen is unknown. The record has no base qualities; no much larger clone is one base away. Per the germline V gene, MGHRA is the CDR1 and YSYEKL is the CDR2. V is pruned by 5 bases and J by 5 bases, leaving 11 bases of the junction without a gene match. Measured from the cysteine to the phenylalanine, the CDR3 is 16 residues long. Only the CDR3 DNA is retained, 48 bases long and in frame from the first base. Genomic DNA was extracted from sorted cells for sequencing of the TCRbeta CDR3 region. The immunoSEQ Assay was used for sequencing of TCRbeta CDR3 regions. TCRdb mirrors the immuneACCESS table, restricted to in-frame sequences. Some clones are absent from its copies; in checked studies, under half trace to an unresolved V gene, and the reason for the others is unknown. This sample holds 100,000 or so clones; approximately 85% were observed only once. The ten largest clones capture 3% to 4.5% of the sample.

This entry comes from a study of OX40 agonist ivuxolimab in advanced cancers. In the study overall: Ivuxolimab, which targeted the costimulatory receptor OX40 (CD134), was an agonistic, fully human IgG2 monoclonal antibody. Intravenous ivuxolimab was administered to patients every 2 weeks at six dose levels: 0.01, 0.1, 0.3, 1.5, 3 and 10 mg/kg. Of the roughly 52 dose-escalation patients, hepatocellular carcinoma was present in approximately 20, melanoma in approximately 15, renal cell carcinoma in 9 and head and neck cancer in 9. In the dose-escalation cohort, 82.7% of patients were male, and the mean age was approximately 60 years, with a range of about 23 to 85. Prior anti-PD-1, anti-PD-L1 or anti-CTLA-4 therapy was permitted, and checkpoint inhibitors had been received by roughly 40% of dose-escalation patients. Three dose-escalation patients achieved partial responses, one with hepatocellular carcinoma and two with cutaneous melanoma. Peripheral TCRbeta sequencing aimed to test whether ivuxolimab altered TCR sequence diversity and caused clonal T-cell expansion. The paper reports the monotherapy dose-escalation portion (N of about 52 patients) of the phase I ivuxolimab trial. Points the paper makes about the study in general: At doses of 0.1 to 3.0 mg/kg, clonal expansion of both CD4+ and CD8+ blood T cells was observed from baseline to week 6. On average, CD8+ T cells showed more expanded clones than CD4+ T cells after ivuxolimab. Low levels of normalized T-cell clonal expansion were also seen in some patients who did not respond. The antigen specificity of the clonally expanded peripheral T cells was not determined. Partial responders in the 0.1-3.0 mg/kg groups had among the lowest normalized peripheral clonal expansion, especially among CD8+ T cells.

Patients with a history of autoimmune disease or receiving systemic immunosuppression were excluded from the trial. Peripheral blood for TCR sequencing was collected from all dose cohorts at baseline, on cycle 4 day 1, and on cycle 7 day 1. Samples came from an open-label, multicenter, first-in-human phase I dose-escalation trial of ivuxolimab. Adults with locally advanced or metastatic head and neck squamous cell, hepatocellular, melanoma or renal cell carcinoma were enrolled in the trial. CD4+ and CD8+ T cells were sorted separately from peripheral blood before TCR sequencing. Sequencing used CD4+ or CD8+ T cells sorted from blood, obtained in a trial of the OX40 agonist ivuxolimab. The sequence was collected from an adult with an advanced solid tumor such as melanoma, head and neck, liver or kidney cancer. The sequence links TRBV4-1 to TRBJ2-3; the central 9 bases match TRBD2. The sequence in DNA is TGCGCCAGCAGCTACGGGACTAGCAAAGGACAAGATACGCAGTATTTT. Its translation reads: CASSYGTSKGQDTQYF.